These 21 T cell receptor beta chains were all obtained from the same sample, sequenced in a study of blood T cell repertoires in COVID-19. TCRdb's copy holds only in-frame clones and misses some; the assay was immunoSEQ multiplex PCR. The sample holds 100,000 to 150,000 clones, approximately 83% seen once. The source material was peripheral blood. These receptor sequences come from a man aged 60 to 69 with acute or convalescent COVID-19.

J is TRBJ2-5 and V is TRBV5-1, with D possibly matching TRBD1 (5 bases). V gave up 0 bases and J gave up 5 bases, with 14 bases separating them. The CDR3 loop spans 15 amino acids. Germline assignment: CDR1 SGHRS and CDR2 YFSETQ. The chain's CDR3 is CASSLDGAPPETQYF. The CDR3 nucleotides are TGCGCCAGCAGCTTGGATGGGGCCCCCCCGGAGACCCAGTACTTC.

This clone appeared a single time. The gene calls are TRBV6-5 and TRBJ1-5, with 9 bases identical to TRBD1. CDR1 is MNHEY, CDR2 SVGAGI, per germline. The ends lost 6 bases at V and 7 bases at J; junction bases unmatched: 10. The CDR3 spans 15 residues. CDR3 amino acids: CASSLDRGSGQPQHF. The CDR3 bases are TGTGCCAGCAGCTTGGACAGGGGTTCGGGACAGCCCCAGCATTTT.

This clone was found once. V gene TRBV4-1 combines with J gene TRBJ2-6, with D hard to call. Germline values: CDR1 MGHRA, CDR2 YSYEKL. V lost 3 bases and J 3 bases, leaving 12 bases between the germline ends. The CDR3 is 16 amino acids. The CDR3 loop is CASSHQRVGGANVLTF. The CDR3 DNA follows: TGCGCCAGCAGCCACCAGCGAGTGGGTGGGGCCAACGTCCTGACTTTC.

This rearrangement joins TRBV7-9 to TRBJ1-6; tentative D call: TRBD1 (6 bases). V dropped 3 bases and J dropped 5 bases, with 11 bases sitting between them. Per germline, CDR1 SEHNR and CDR2 FQNEAQ (reference sequence). CDR3 size: 15 residues. This CDR3 is CASSFGGRDNSPLHF. For the CDR3, the DNA is TGTGCCAGCAGCTTTGGGGGCCGAGATAATTCACCCCTCCACTTT.

The chain carries TRBV28 and TRBJ2-5, with 7 bases matching TRBD2. The CDR3 totals 19 residues. The J segment lost 0 bases and the V segment lost 4 bases, leaving 17 bases of the junction unmatched. Germline V lookup: CDR1 MDHEN, CDR2 SYDVKM. CDR3 DNA: TGTGCCAGCAGTTCATCGCCAGGACTAGGGACCTTATACCAAGAGACCCAGTACTTC. The encoded protein is CASSSSPGLGTLYQETQYF.

Here the CDR3 DNA reads TGTGCCAGCAGTCAGGGGATGGGGGGCTACACCTTC. Amino acids: CASSQGMGGYTF. J is TRBJ1-2 and V is TRBV6-5, with D perhaps matching TRBD1 (6 bases). Germline assignment: CDR1 MNHEY and CDR2 SVGAGI. Trimming pared 5 bases from V and 8 bases from J, leaving 12 bases between. This CDR3 is built from 12 residues.

The chain recombines TRBV24-1 with TRBJ1-2; no clear D gene. Between the trimmed V and J ends, which lost 4 bases and 4 bases, there was a span of 12 bases. This CDR3 is built from 14 residues. The germline CDR1 and CDR2 sequences are KGHDR and SFDVKD. CDR3 amino acids: CATSDLTGTYGYTF. Written as DNA, the CDR3 is TGTGCCACCAGTGACCTCACCGGTACCTATGGCTACACCTTC.

This clone was counted a single time. The CDR3 DNA sequence: TGTGCCACCAGTGACTCCCCGGGACTAGCGGGAGCGGGCACCGGGGAGCTGTTTTTT. Protein: CATSDSPGLAGAGTGELFF. V is TRBV24-1 and J is TRBJ2-2, with TRBD2 identical over 14 bases. Germline-derived CDR1 and CDR2 are KGHDR and SFDVKD. CDR3 length: 19 residues. Trimming at V came to 4 bases and at J to 4 bases, leaving 10 bases not matched to a gene.

This chain uses TRBV9 with TRBJ2-3; TRBD1 agrees at 7 bases. With 6 bases clipped from V and 2 bases from J, the junction kept 9 bases outside the gene matches. The CDR3 runs 15 residues. The V gene's germline CDR1 is SGDLS and CDR2 YYNGEE. CDR3 residues: CASNDGQADTDTQYF. For the CDR3, the DNA is TGTGCCAGCAATGATGGACAGGCAGACACAGATACGCAGTATTTT.

This chain links TRBV9 with TRBJ2-2, with D uncertain. CDR1 and CDR2 from the germline V gene are SGDLS and YYNGEE. This CDR3 is built from 15 residues. V was shortened by 0 bases and J by 2 bases, with 8 bases between the two germline ends. CDR3 bases: TGTGCCAGCAGCGTAGACTGGAGTAACACCGGGGAGCTGTTTTTT. Translated: CASSVDWSNTGELFF.

The gene calls are TRBV7-3 and TRBJ1-2, with D possibly being TRBD1 (5 bases). V lost 5 bases and J lost 7, with 17 bases in between. Germline lookup yields CDR1 SGHTA and CDR2 FQGTGA. The CDR3 extends over 14 amino acids. The CDR3 protein is CASSPGQGFGGYTF. CDR3 bases: TGTGCCAGCAGCCCAGGCCAGGGATTTGGTGGCTACACCTTC.

This chain links TRBV10-3 with TRBJ1-2; 9 bases agree with TRBD1. The V and J ends lost 6 bases and 6 bases, in that order; junction bases with no gene match: 8. There are 14 residues in the CDR3. The germline V gene encodes CDR1 ENHRY and CDR2 SYGVKD. CDR3 nucleotide sequence: TGTGCCATCAGACCACAGGGGGCCTTGGATGGCTACACCTTC. This sequence encodes CAIRPQGALDGYTF.

J is TRBJ1-6 and V is TRBV27; the D gene is possibly TRBD1 (5 bases). The CDR3 consists of 18 residues. V lost 0 bases to trimming and J lost 9 bases, with 21 bases between them. The V gene's germline CDR1 is MNHEY and CDR2 SMNVEV (reference sequence). The CDR3 DNA follows: TGTGCCAGCAGTTTATCTAATCCCTGGAGAGCCGGGGGTTCACCCCTCCACTTT. Translating it yields CASSLSNPWRAGGSPLHF.

The chain is built from TRBV6-5 and TRBJ2-7; D call uncertain. The V gene's germline CDR1 is MNHEY and CDR2 SVGAGI. V lost 0 bases, J lost 2 bases, and 14 bases lay in between. The CDR3 runs to 16 residues. The CDR3 is CASSYSTRRHPYEQYF. In DNA, the CDR3 is TGTGCCAGCAGTTACTCGACCAGGCGTCATCCCTACGAGCAGTACTTC.

Remarks on this clone: Other DNA sequences in the sample encode the same CDR3. The rearrangement uses TRBV28 and TRBJ2-1; 8 positions agree with TRBD2. Per germline, CDR1 MDHEN and CDR2 SYDVKM. The CDR3 covers 14 residues. Trimming cost V 3 bases and J 4 bases; bases outside gene matches: 2. As DNA, the CDR3 is TGTGCCAGCAGTTTGGCGGGAGGTTACAATGAGCAGTTCTTC. Translated: CASSLAGGYNEQFF.

The CDR3 DNA sequence: TGTGCCAGCAGCCCTTGGACAGGCTCTAACTATGGCTACACCTTC. Its protein product is CASSPWTGSNYGYTF. This chain joins TRBV7-9 and TRBJ1-2, with TRBD1 identical over 7 bases. The length of the CDR3 is 15 residues. Germline V gives CDR1 SEHNR, CDR2 FQNEAQ (reference sequence). J gave up 0 bases and V 5 bases, and 6 bases lay outside the gene matches.

The chain combines TRBV30 with TRBJ2-1, with 9 nucleotides matching TRBD2. V gave up 0 bases and J gave up 4 bases; unmatched junction bases: 4. This CDR3 contains 15 residues. Germline assignment: CDR1 GTSNPN and CDR2 SVGIG (reference sequence). CDR3 amino acids: CAWSVSSGMYNEQFF. Written as DNA, the CDR3 is TGTGCCTGGAGTGTGTCTAGCGGGATGTACAATGAGCAGTTCTTC.

This clone has only one observation. The V gene is TRBV3-1 (or the pseudogene TRBV3-2), the J gene TRBJ1-2; TRBD1 matches at 8 bases. CDR1 and CDR2 from the germline V gene are LGHDT and YNNKEL (reference sequence). The CDR3 sequence is 15 residues long. V lost 4 bases and J lost 8; bases outside the gene matches: 12. The chain's CDR3 is CASSLRQGAKRGYTF. The CDR3 DNA is TGTGCCAGCAGCCTAAGGCAGGGGGCCAAGCGAGGCTACACCTTC.

The CDR3 nucleotides read TGTGCCAGCAGCCTTAGACCCCAGGGAACCGGGGAGCTGTTTTTT. Protein product: CASSLRPQGTGELFF. This sequence joins TRBV7-2 and TRBJ2-2, with D perhaps TRBD1 (5 bases). The CDR3 covers 15 residues. CDR1 and CDR2 from the germline V gene are SGHTA and FQGNSA. The V end lost 5 bases, the J end lost 5 bases, and 15 bases lay between the germline ends.

The genes are TRBV18 and TRBJ2-1; 15 nucleotides match TRBD2. The CDR3 spans 15 residues. After removal of 6 bases from V and 8 bases from J, the junction contained 5 bases not matched to a gene. The germline V gene has CDR1 KGHSH and CDR2 LQKENI. The CDR3 is CASSPGLAGGDEQFF. The CDR3 nucleotides read TGTGCCAGCTCCCCCGGACTAGCGGGAGGGGATGAGCAGTTCTTC.

CDR3 loop: CASSLEGPQGGEQFF. The CDR3 DNA sequence: TGCGCCAGCAGCTTGGAAGGCCCCCAAGGGGGTGAGCAGTTCTTC. This rearrangement joins TRBV5-1 to TRBJ2-1; a weak D match, TRBD1 (6 bases). CDR3 size: 15 residues. Germline V lookup: CDR1 SGHRS, CDR2 YFSETQ. V shed 0 bases and J shed 9 bases, with 16 bases lying between them.